This TCR beta chain was captured by sequencing in a study of cytomegalovirus exposure and HLA in healthy donors. General study results and limits: TCR beta chain V- and J-gene trimming was linked, in a later analysis, to a missense variant in DCLRE1C. For cytomegalovirus status, the classifier reportedly gave diagnoses with high specificity and sensitivity. It was reported in a later analysis that an Asian-associated ancestry cluster showed fewer N-insertions than the roughly 660-donor mean.

A multiplex PCR was run with 60 Vbeta primers and 13 Jbeta primers. TCRdb keeps only in-frame clones here, not all; method: immunoSEQ multiplex PCR. Of hundreds of thousands of clones detected, around three quarters appear once; the ten largest clones hold around 15%. Per germline, CDR1 SGHVS and CDR2 FQNEAQ. With V trimmed by 4 bases and J by 7 bases, 14 bases remained unmatched. The CDR3 contains 17 residues. A word on this clone: Its matching antigen is unknown.

The rearrangement links TRBV7-8 to TRBJ2-1, with TRBD1 matching 9 bases. Specimen: PBMCs. This clonotype originated in a middle-aged man in good health and CMV-seronegative. The CDR3 sequence: CASSSSFGGTGKNEQFF. The DNA of the CDR3 is TGTGCCAGCAGCTCTTCCTTCGGGGGGACAGGGAAGAATGAGCAGTTCTTC.